This TCR beta chain was retrieved from a study of T cell responses to AZD1222 COVID-19 vaccine (TCRdb year 2021). Regarding the complete study: AZD1222 recipients whose second dose came at about 4 weeks and those whose second dose came at about 12 weeks were combined into one group, since spike-specific TCR depth and breadth did not differ between the two schedules. A total of about 250 trial participants underwent TCR sequencing, of whom 200 to 220 had received two doses of AZD1222 and roughly 26 had received two doses of the MenACWY control vaccine. Trial participants were enrolled into age subgroups of 18-55, 56-69 and 70-plus years, which contained 148, 28 and 57 TCR-sequenced participants, respectively.

General study outcomes and caveats: The 56-69-year group was small, and its depth increase did not reach significance, likely because of low power. After two AZD1222 doses, both the breadth and the depth of spike-specific TCRs were significantly higher than at day 0 and than in MenACWY recipients. Because no samples from the day 14 peak response were available, repertoires could be characterized only after the peak T cell response. Most participants were white British and females outnumbered males, and the authors suggested that clonal diversity may have been underestimated. Conclusions about previously exposed vaccinees are limited, since just a handful of AZD1222 recipients were seropositive for SARS-CoV-2 at baseline. CD4 TCRs associated with the vaccine covered the entire spike protein, and the dominant responses were in regions 160-218 and 743-854. Reportedly, close to half of the unique spike-specific TCRs recognized epitopes lying outside the regions that are mutated in the B.1.351 and B.1.1.7 variants.

A word on this clone: Its antigen is currently not known. The input lacks base qualities; no much larger clone sits a single base away.

The CDR3 regions of human TCRbeta chains were analyzed by immunosequencing. The published analysis was carried out like this. TCRs in the repertoires were matched against a reference library of SARS-CoV-2-specific TCRs that had been generated with the MIRA antigen-specificity platform. Breadth meant the fraction of unique TCRs that were SARS-CoV-2-associated, whereas depth meant the fraction of total T cells that were SARS-CoV-2-associated. Using the MIRA data, each spike-specific TCR was assigned both to the spike region to which the TCR was reactive and to a CD4 or CD8 class. Log10-transformed breadth and depth values were compared by one-way ANOVA with Sidak's multiple comparisons tests. In TCRdb, the immuneACCESS table is reduced to in-frame sequences with V and J assigned. These tables do not hold every clone; where another copy was compared, an unresolved V gene accounts for under half, and the others remain unexplained. V and J calls plus clone size are reproduced from that table; the DNA served to infer D and trimming. Present in this sample are 95,000 to 150,000 clones, 75% to 90% of which were seen just once. Jointly, the top ten make up approximately 3.1% of the sample.

The sample's time point label is to be understood as: baseline before first vaccination. The vaccinee samples were drawn from two UK trials, COV001 and COV002, one of which was a single-blind randomized controlled phase 2/3 trial testing AZD1222 (ChAdOx1 nCoV-19) in healthy adults. For TCRbeta chain sequencing, PBMC samples were collected from trial participants at day 0 and at day 28 after the second dose. Relative to germline, V is 1 base shorter and J is 1 base shorter, with 10 bases between their ends. The CDR3 covers 15 residues, taking in both the cysteine and the phenylalanine. The DNA shown is the 45-base CDR3, in frame from base 1. CDR1 and CDR2 are read off the germline V gene as SGHTA and FQGTGA.

This specimen was peripheral blood, taken on day 0 of AZD1222 vaccination. The V and J genes are TRBV7-3 and TRBJ1-1; TRBD1 is perhaps the D gene, given 6 matching bases. The receptor was isolated from an adult in good health. The CDR3 region reads CASSLMPGANTEAFF. The DNA sequence is as follows: TGTGCCAGCAGCTTAATGCCAGGGGCGAACACTGAAGCTTTCTTT.